The T cell receptor (beta chain) under discussion was sequenced for a study of shared clonotypes between healthy human individuals. Study details: Per donor, three plates held CD4 naive cells, three held CD4 memory, two held CD8 naive and one held CD8 memory.

This CDR3 has 12 amino acids. Germline V gives CDR1 SEHNR, CDR2 FQNEAQ (reference sequence). Deletions cut 5 bases from V and 6 bases from J, with 11 bases between. About this clone: What it recognizes is unknown.

Points from the study as a whole: It was observed that around 5% of naive CD4 clonotypes were shared across a few donors. Clonotypes which were not shared had lower generation probabilities than clonotypes that all four donors shared.

CD45RO-negative cells were positively selected for CCR7, leaving out terminally differentiated effector memory CD45RA+ cells. Evenly divided among several immunoSEQ plates was the genomic DNA of each subset. Clones were read by immunoSEQ multiplex PCR, and TCRdb kept only the in-frame ones, dropping some. The profile shows fewer than 1 million clones, approximately 96% of them singletons. The J gene is TRBJ2-7, the V gene TRBV7-9; D may be TRBD1 (5 bases). This clonotype was sampled from a man in his thirties or forties in good health. Sequenced sample: naive CD8+ T cells sorted from blood. CDR3 sequence reads: CASSQDSSEQYF. In nucleotides, the CDR3 is TGTGCCAGCAGCCAAGACAGTTCCGAGCAGTACTTC.